The 7 T cell receptor beta chains presented below share a single source sample, sequenced in a study of cytomegalovirus exposure and HLA in healthy donors. The PCR used 60 Vbeta and 13 Jbeta primers. Assay: immunoSEQ multiplex PCR; the TCRdb copy retains only in-frame clones and omits some. The data show some 140,000 clones, 60% to 85% seen once. Sample: PBMCs. Every receptor here comes from a young man in good health and CMV-seronegative.

This chain links TRBV5-4 with TRBJ2-5, with 9 nucleotides matching TRBD1. The CDR3 has 15 residues. With 2 bases clipped from V and 2 bases from J, the junction kept 4 bases outside the gene matches. Looked up from germline, CDR1 is SGHNT and CDR2 is YYREEE (reference sequence). CDR3 nucleotide sequence: TGTGCCAGCAGCTTCGGCGGGACAGGGCAAGAGACCCAGTACTTC. Its protein product is CASSFGGTGQETQYF. The full variable domain, in which reference TRBV5-4 and TRBJ2-5 provide the parts outside the CDR3, is ETGVTQSPTHLIKTRGQQVTLRCSSQSGHNTVSWYQQALGQGPQFIFQYYREEENGRGNFPPRFSGLQFPNYSSELNVNALELDDSALYLCASSFGGTGQETQYFGPGTRLLVL.

This clone was counted only a few times. The chain uses TRBV7-2 and TRBJ1-2; 7 bases agree with TRBD1. The CDR3 contains 14 residues. CDR1 is SGHTA and CDR2 is FQGNSA in the germline V gene. Unmatched junction bases numbered 7, after V lost 5 bases and J lost 4 bases. CDR3 nucleotide sequence: TGTGCCAGCAGCCCCGGGACAGCCCCCTATGGCTACACCTTC. This codes for CASSPGTAPYGYTF.

This clone was counted once. J is TRBJ1-1 and V is TRBV18, with 9 bases lining up with TRBD1. V shed 4 bases and J 8 bases; nucleotides not matched to a gene: 8. Germline values: CDR1 KGHSH, CDR2 LQKENI. CDR3 size: 14 residues. CDR3 coding DNA: TGTGCCAGCTCACAGCGACAGGGGGAGCGGGAAGCTTTCTTT. It codes for CASSQRQGEREAFF.

V gene TRBV5-1 combines with J gene TRBJ1-3; D is unresolved. The CDR3 contains 16 residues. Looked up from germline, CDR1 is SGHRS and CDR2 is YFSETQ. Trimming left V 0 bases short and J 0 bases short, with 10 bases between. CDR3 protein: CASSLVPASSGNTIYF. DNA for the CDR3: TGCGCCAGCAGCTTGGTACCCGCGAGCTCTGGAAACACCATATATTTT.

The CDR3 here is CASSSGTYEQYF. The CDR3 DNA sequence: TGTGCCAGCAGCTCGGGTACGTACGAGCAGTACTTC. The chain employs TRBV7-2 and TRBJ2-7; D ambiguous. The V gene lost 4 bases and the J gene lost 4 bases, with 8 bases spanning the gap. The CDR3 extends over 12 amino acids. Germline values: CDR1 SGHTA, CDR2 FQGNSA.

The chain has TRBV11-1 and TRBJ2-5; maybe TRBD2 (7 bases). Germline V gene sequence: CDR1 SGHAT, CDR2 FQDESV (reference sequence). The CDR3 length is 15 residues. V was trimmed by 3 bases and J by 5 bases, leaving 16 bases between them. Here the CDR3 DNA reads TGTGCCAGCAGCTTGGGGGGGCTGGCAGGGGAGACCCAGTACTTC. Translating gives CASSLGGLAGETQYF.

The CDR3 is CASSHQEGRGYEQYF. CDR3 bases: TGCGCCAGCAGCCACCAAGAAGGCCGAGGCTACGAGCAGTACTTC. The chain is built from TRBV4-3 and TRBJ2-5; D is unresolved. TRBJ2-7 explains the end of the DNA better; the J call may be wrong. Looked up from germline, CDR1 is LGHNA and CDR2 is YSLEER. This CDR3 comprises 15 residues.